The TCR beta chain described here comes from a study of follicular helper T cells after annual influenza vaccination. Study-level background: Sampling occurred days 0, 7 and 28 after each influenza vaccination.

The germline gives CDR1 MNHEY, CDR2 SVGAGI. The CDR3 totals 13 residues. V lost 6 bases to trimming and J lost 5 bases, with 11 bases between them. Time point: 2015-2016 season, pre-vaccination. TCRB sequencing was done at Survey resolution level. Data came from immunoSEQ multiplex PCR; TCRdb stores just in-frame clones and leaves some out. The sample contains around 10,000 clones, roughly 80% of which appear only once. Remarks on this clone: The antigen remains unidentified.

General study results and limits: Change in circulating plasmablasts correlated with ICOS+CD38+ cTfh clonality change. Most later recoveries of Day 7 ICOS+CD38+ clones were ICOS-CD38- cTfh.

The chain links TRBV6-5 to TRBJ1-5; maybe TRBD1 (5 bases). This receptor was taken from an adult who received the influenza vaccine. The sample in question was CXCR5+ CD38- circulating T follicular helper cells from blood, obtained on the day of influenza vaccination. The subset was: circulating Tfh, non-naive CD4+CXCR5+PD-1+ (ICOS+CD38+ or ICOS-CD38-). CDR3 in amino acids: CASRIGAYQPQHF. The CDR3 DNA reads TGTGCCAGCAGGATCGGGGCTTATCAGCCCCAGCATTTT.